This T cell receptor (beta chain) was recovered during a study of Tregs in tolerant kidney transplant recipients. Study results and limitations: The small number of patients limits these findings pending further validation. Some patients' samples used different primers over time, so nucleotide sequences weren't comparable.

The assay was immunoSEQ multiplex PCR, and TCRdb's table has in-frame clones only and misses some. The sample has approximately 82,000 clones; 90% to 95% are singletons. Recipients received nonmyeloablative bone marrow transplants from related graft donors, with transient mixed chimerism. The CDR3 is 19 residues long. CDR1 is LGHNA and CDR2 is YSLEER in the germline V gene. V lost 1 base to trimming and J lost 6 bases, with 28 bases between them. Points on this clone: Its antigen is not known.

The rearrangement joins TRBV4-3 to TRBJ2-7, with D perhaps TRBD2 (6 bases). The receptor was derived from a human patient who received a combined kidney and bone marrow transplant. The T cells may come from the graft donor. The input for sequencing was CD4+ T cells from blood (PBMCs), taken 12 months after the transplant. The CDR3 nucleotides are TGCGCCAGCAGCCAAGGATTCCCTGGAGGGCCCCCGCATGGGGGCGAGCAGTACTTC. Residues: CASSQGFPGGPPHGGEQYF.